This paragraph covers one T cell receptor beta chain sequence. The antigen remains undetermined. These data originate in a study of cytomegalovirus exposure and HLA in healthy donors. Findings and caveats of the study: In a later analysis, an Asian-associated ancestry cluster reportedly showed fewer N-insertions than the 666-donor mean.

The CDR3 totals 13 residues. Germline CDR1 is MNHNS and CDR2 is SASEGT. The V end was cut by 6 bases, the J end by 4 bases, with 12 bases between. The study ran its PCR with 60 Vbeta and 13 Jbeta primers. TCRdb keeps only in-frame clones here, not all; method: immunoSEQ multiplex PCR. This table has about 160,000 clones, about 80% appearing once. The specimen sequenced was PBMCs. The chain links TRBV6-1 to TRBJ2-5, with TRBD2 as a possible D gene (6 bases). The TCR comes from a middle-aged man in good health and CMV-seronegative. The CDR3 is CASRWVGGETQYF. CDR3 DNA: TGTGCCAGCAGGTGGGTCGGGGGAGAGACCCAGTACTTC.